These 5 T cell receptor beta chains came from one sample sequenced in a study of blood T cell repertoires in COVID-19. Sequencing used immunoSEQ multiplex PCR; TCRdb keeps in-frame clones, though not all of them. The sample consists of hundreds of thousands of clones, about 83% of them appearing once. The sample was peripheral blood. The receptor source for this set is a woman aged 45-65 years with acute or convalescent COVID-19.

This clone was seen just once. The chain combines TRBV20-1 with TRBJ2-3; possible D gene TRBD2, 6 bases. Germline V gene data show CDR1 as DFQATT and CDR2 as SNEGSKA (reference sequence). V gave up 3 bases and J gave up 1 base, with 23 bases separating them. CDR3 length equals 18 residues. DNA for the CDR3: TGCAGTGCTAGTTTTCCTAAGGAGGGGTTCCGAGGCACAGATACGCAGTATTTT. Its protein is CSASFPKEGFRGTDTQYF.

The rearrangement uses TRBV13 and TRBJ2-3, with 9 bases matching TRBD2. CDR1 is PRHDT, CDR2 FYEKMQ, per germline (reference sequence). The CDR3 sequence is 18 residues long. The V and J ends lost 3 bases and 4 bases, in that order; junction bases with no gene match: 14. CDR3 DNA sequence: TGTGCCAGCAGCTTCGGGCTAGCGGGAAGGCTTAGCGCAGATACGCAGTATTTT. It is translated as CASSFGLAGRLSADTQYF.

This clone was observed once. At one boundary the junction diverges from the germline segment, which might be a read error. The chain links TRBV7-2 to TRBJ2-7; 7 bases fit TRBD2. CDR3 size: 15 residues. Looked up from germline, CDR1 is SGHTA and CDR2 is FQGNSA. In DNA, the CDR3 is TGTGCCAGCAGCTTAGAGGCTAGCGGACTACGGAGGTTTTATTTC. Translated, it gives CASSLEASGLRRFYF.

J is TRBJ1-2 and V is TRBV5-1; a possible D gene is TRBD1 (5 bases). CDR3 length: 14 residues. Germline CDR1 SGHRS, CDR2 YFSETQ. Trimming shortened V by 7 bases and J by 5 bases, and 18 bases separated the two germline ends. The CDR3 loop is CASSGEHEGYGYTF. The CDR3 region has the DNA TGCGCCAGCTCGGGAGAACACGAGGGGTATGGCTACACCTTC.

The V gene is TRBV4-1, the J gene TRBJ2-1; 8 bases are shared with TRBD2. V trimming: 3 bases; J trimming: 6 bases; junction bases outside the gene matches: 13. The CDR3 runs to 17 residues. Per the germline V gene, CDR1 is MGHRA and CDR2 is YSYEKL. As DNA, the CDR3 is TGCGCCAGCAGCCATGGACTAGCTGACCTACTCGGCAATGAGCAGTTCTTC. This gives the protein CASSHGLADLLGNEQFF.